The TCR beta chain described here comes from a study of T cell responses to AZD1222 COVID-19 vaccine. CDR1 and CDR2 (germline): WSHSY, SAAADI. Germline trimming cut 6 bases from V and 6 bases from J; bases unmatched to any gene: 6. This CDR3 spans 13 amino acids. The protocol was immunoSEQ multiplex PCR, while the TCRdb copy is restricted to in-frame clones and leaves out a portion. The sample includes fewer than 85,000 clones, about four fifths of them seen just once. Findings and caveats of the study: Recipients of AZD1222 seropositive at baseline numbered only 5 or 6. The sample set comprised mostly white British donors with more females, and clonal diversity was possibly underestimated. No day 14 peak samples; only post-peak repertoires were characterized.

On this clone: Its antigen is undetermined.

The receptor was derived from an adult who received the AZD1222 COVID-19 vaccine. The rearrangement links TRBV10-2 to TRBJ1-2; the match to TRBD1 covers 8 bases. The sequenced sample was peripheral blood, obtained 28 days after the second AZD1222 dose. The CDR3 reads CASSPGTGHGYTF. CDR3 in DNA: TGCGCCAGCAGCCCCGGGACAGGCCATGGCTACACCTTC.